The rows below give T cell receptor beta chains drawn from one sample of a study of blood T cell repertoires in COVID-19. Here immunoSEQ multiplex PCR was the method, and the copy in TCRdb shows in-frame clones only, minus some. Among about 85,000 clones, roughly 90% were seen once, and the ten largest hold 4.3%. The sequenced material came from peripheral blood. The receptors were gathered from a woman over 75 with active or convalescent COVID-19. CDR3s include the opening cysteine and the closing phenylalanine or tryptophan. D genes are given only for firm matches. Clone size appears in some rows only: once, few, many, or a class for an expanded clone.

d_gene: TRBD2
j_gene: TRBJ2-2
v_gene: TRBV7-6
abundance: .
CDR3aa: CASSSRWGTSADGYTGELFF
CDR3nt: TGTGCCAGCAGCTCTAGGTGGGGGACTAGCGCCGACGGGTACACCGGGGAGCTGTTTTTT

d_gene: .
j_gene: TRBJ1-5
v_gene: TRBV29-1
abundance: .
CDR3aa: CSVVVQGSNQPQHF
CDR3nt: TGCAGCGTTGTCGTCCAGGGAAGTAATCAGCCCCAGCATTTT

d_gene: .
j_gene: TRBJ2-7
v_gene: TRBV7-2
abundance: .
CDR3aa: CASRLEVDSYEQYF
CDR3nt: TGTGCCAGCAGGTTAGAGGTGGACAGTTACGAGCAGTACTTC

d_gene: TRBD1
j_gene: TRBJ1-1
v_gene: TRBV6-5
abundance: once
CDR3aa: CASTALTGTGEAFF
CDR3nt: TGTGCCAGCACGGCGCTGACCGGGACAGGTGAAGCTTTCTTT

d_gene: TRBD2
j_gene: TRBJ2-3
v_gene: TRBV27
abundance: .
CDR3aa: CASSRPTSGLIGTQYF
CDR3nt: TGTGCCAGCTCCCGTCCGACTAGCGGCCTCATCGGCACGCAGTATTTT

d_gene: .
j_gene: TRBJ2-1
v_gene: TRBV5-4
abundance: .
CDR3aa: CASSFRQDNEQFF
CDR3nt: TGTGCCAGCAGTTTTAGACAGGACAATGAGCAGTTCTTC

d_gene: .
j_gene: TRBJ2-1
v_gene: TRBV9
abundance: .
CDR3aa: CASSVEIAAFDEQFF
CDR3nt: TGTGCCAGCAGCGTAGAGATAGCGGCATTCGATGAGCAGTTCTTC

d_gene: TRBD1
j_gene: TRBJ1-5
v_gene: TRBV5-1
abundance: few
CDR3aa: CASSFTGDSNQPQHF
CDR3nt: TGCGCCAGCAGCTTTACAGGGGATAGCAATCAGCCCCAGCATTTT

d_gene: .
j_gene: TRBJ1-1
v_gene: TRBV21-1
abundance: .
CDR3aa: CASISLMNTEAFF
CDR3nt: TGTGCCAGCATATCTTTAATGAACACTGAAGCTTTCTTT

d_gene: TRBD2
j_gene: TRBJ2-3
v_gene: TRBV6-2/TRBV6-3
abundance: .
CDR3aa: CASSSGTSGRSWTQYF
CDR3nt: TGTGCCAGCAGCTCCGGGACTAGCGGCCGTTCGTGGACGCAGTATTTT

d_gene: TRBD1
j_gene: TRBJ1-1
v_gene: TRBV19
abundance: .
CDR3aa: CASSSGTSGGSLFTEAFF
CDR3nt: TGTGCCAGTAGTAGTGGGACGTCAGGGGGGTCACTATTCACTGAAGCTTTCTTT

d_gene: TRBD1
j_gene: TRBJ2-2
v_gene: TRBV5-1
abundance: .
CDR3aa: CASSLQGPQTGELFF
CDR3nt: TGCGCCAGCAGTCTACAGGGGCCCCAAACCGGGGAGCTGTTTTTT

d_gene: TRBD2
j_gene: TRBJ2-2
v_gene: TRBV28
abundance: .
CDR3aa: CASSLSPPGGAGELFF
CDR3nt: TGTGCCAGCAGTTTATCCCCCCCGGGGGGGGCCGGGGAGCTGTTTTTT

d_gene: .
j_gene: TRBJ1-2
v_gene: TRBV7-9
abundance: once
CDR3aa: CASSLSDTGNYGYTF
CDR3nt: TGTGCCAGCAGCTTATCGGACACAGGGAACTATGGCTACACCTTC

d_gene: TRBD2
j_gene: TRBJ2-7
v_gene: TRBV6-5
abundance: .
CDR3aa: CASAGGAYEQYF
CDR3nt: TGTGCCAGCGCGGGGGGGGCCTACGAGCAGTACTTC

d_gene: TRBD2
j_gene: TRBJ2-5
v_gene: TRBV10-3
abundance: .
CDR3aa: CAIRGATSGVQETQYF
CDR3nt: TGTGCCATCAGAGGGGCCACTAGCGGGGTACAAGAGACCCAGTACTTC

d_gene: .
j_gene: TRBJ1-1
v_gene: TRBV19
abundance: .
CDR3aa: CASSVQGGDTEAFF
CDR3nt: TGTGCCAGTAGTGTGCAGGGCGGGGACACTGAAGCTTTCTTT

d_gene: TRBD2
j_gene: TRBJ2-1
v_gene: TRBV4-3
abundance: few
CDR3aa: CASSQDRRTSGGTEQFF
CDR3nt: TGCGCCAGCAGCCAAGATCGACGTACTAGCGGGGGGACTGAGCAGTTCTTC

d_gene: .
j_gene: TRBJ1-1
v_gene: TRBV5-1
abundance: .
CDR3aa: CASSFDRRNTEAFF
CDR3nt: TGCGCCAGCAGTTTTGACAGACGGAACACTGAAGCTTTCTTT

d_gene: .
j_gene: TRBJ1-1
v_gene: TRBV6-1
abundance: .
CDR3aa: CASSDQRGNTEAFF
CDR3nt: TGTGCCAGCAGTGATCAACGAGGGAACACTGAAGCTTTCTTT

d_gene: .
j_gene: TRBJ1-5
v_gene: TRBV7-2
abundance: .
CDR3aa: CASSLGLNNQPQHF
CDR3nt: TGTGCCAGCAGCTTAGGACTGAACAATCAGCCCCAGCATTTT

d_gene: .
j_gene: TRBJ1-2
v_gene: TRBV25-1
abundance: .
CDR3aa: CASSEGLSYGYTF
CDR3nt: TGTGCCAGCAGTGAGGGCCTGTCCTATGGCTACACCTTC

d_gene: .
j_gene: TRBJ1-2
v_gene: TRBV6-1
abundance: .
CDR3aa: CASSDSMGRGGYTF
CDR3nt: TGTGCCAGCAGTGATTCTATGGGGCGCGGTGGCTACACCTTC

d_gene: .
j_gene: TRBJ1-6
v_gene: TRBV7-2
abundance: .
CDR3aa: CASSPRQGWSPLHF
CDR3nt: TGTGCCAGCAGCCCCAGGCAGGGATGGTCACCCCTCCACTTT

d_gene: .
j_gene: TRBJ1-1
v_gene: TRBV28
abundance: .
CDR3aa: CASSLFPGLNTEAFF
CDR3nt: TGTGCCAGCAGTTTATTCCCAGGGTTGAACACTGAAGCTTTCTTT

d_gene: .
j_gene: TRBJ2-7
v_gene: TRBV11-2
abundance: .
CDR3aa: CASSLSREVWQYF
CDR3nt: TGTGCCAGCAGCCTAAGCAGGGAGGTATGGCAGTACTTC

d_gene: TRBD1
j_gene: TRBJ1-3
v_gene: TRBV7-2
abundance: .
CDR3aa: CASSLLTGAGNTIYF
CDR3nt: TGTGCCAGCAGCTTATTGACAGGGGCTGGAAACACCATATATTTT

d_gene: .
j_gene: TRBJ1-4
v_gene: TRBV19
abundance: .
CDR3aa: CASKDRDYEKLFF
CDR3nt: TGTGCCAGTAAGGATAGGGACTACGAAAAACTGTTTTTT

d_gene: .
j_gene: TRBJ1-5
v_gene: TRBV6-5
abundance: .
CDR3aa: CASSTNPTSNQPQHF
CDR3nt: TGTGCCAGCAGTACTAATCCCACAAGCAATCAGCCCCAGCATTTT

d_gene: .
j_gene: TRBJ1-5
v_gene: TRBV28
abundance: .
CDR3aa: CASSTRRNQPQHF
CDR3nt: TGTGCCAGCAGCACTAGGCGCAATCAGCCCCAGCATTTT

d_gene: .
j_gene: TRBJ2-7
v_gene: TRBV7-9
abundance: .
CDR3aa: CASSLSVIYEQYF
CDR3nt: TGTGCCAGCAGCCTGAGTGTAATCTACGAGCAGTACTTC

d_gene: TRBD1
j_gene: TRBJ1-1
v_gene: TRBV9
abundance: .
CDR3aa: CASSVVGQGTEAFF
CDR3nt: TGTGCCAGCAGCGTAGTGGGACAGGGTACTGAAGCTTTCTTT

d_gene: .
j_gene: TRBJ1-6
v_gene: TRBV7-2
abundance: .
CDR3aa: CASNLGHRDSPLHF
CDR3nt: TGTGCCAGCAACCTGGGACATCGCGATTCACCCCTCCACTTT

d_gene: TRBD1
j_gene: TRBJ1-1
v_gene: TRBV18
abundance: .
CDR3aa: CASSLAPPGTGGSTEAFF
CDR3nt: TGTGCCAGCTCTCTGGCCCCTCCAGGGACAGGGGGGTCCACTGAAGCTTTCTTT

d_gene: .
j_gene: TRBJ1-5
v_gene: TRBV6-5
abundance: .
CDR3aa: CAGSGSGGRQPQHF
CDR3nt: TGTGCCGGATCAGGGTCTGGGGGCCGTCAGCCCCAGCATTTT

d_gene: TRBD1
j_gene: TRBJ1-2
v_gene: TRBV24-1
abundance: few
CDR3aa: CATSGGTDIYGYTF
CDR3nt: TGTGCCACCAGTGGGGGGACAGATATCTATGGCTACACCTTC

d_gene: .
j_gene: TRBJ1-1
v_gene: TRBV28
abundance: few
CDR3aa: CASSNWATDSFF
CDR3nt: TGTGCCAGCAGTAATTGGGCTACCGATTCTTTCTTT

d_gene: TRBD2
j_gene: TRBJ2-3
v_gene: TRBV10-3
abundance: .
CDR3aa: CAIRSSGISTDTQYF
CDR3nt: TGTGCCATCAGATCTAGCGGGATTAGCACAGATACGCAGTATTTT

d_gene: TRBD1
j_gene: TRBJ1-4
v_gene: TRBV28
abundance: once
CDR3aa: CASSFPQGALPNEKLFF
CDR3nt: TGTGCCAGCAGTTTCCCACAGGGGGCCCTCCCTAATGAAAAACTGTTTTTT

d_gene: .
j_gene: TRBJ2-7
v_gene: TRBV5-1
abundance: .
CDR3aa: CASSLGGNSYEQYF
CDR3nt: TGCGCCAGCAGCTTGGGCGGCAACTCCTACGAGCAGTACTTC

d_gene: .
j_gene: TRBJ1-6
v_gene: TRBV19
abundance: .
CDR3aa: CASKRAGNSPLHF
CDR3nt: TGTGCCAGTAAGAGGGCCGGTAATTCACCCCTCCACTTT

d_gene: TRBD2
j_gene: TRBJ2-2
v_gene: TRBV5-1
abundance: .
CDR3aa: CASSLSGRSVTGELFF
CDR3nt: TGCGCCAGCAGCTTGTCCGGGAGGAGTGTCACCGGGGAGCTGTTTTTT

d_gene: TRBD1
j_gene: TRBJ2-5
v_gene: TRBV28
abundance: .
CDR3aa: CASSLAGGSQETQYF
CDR3nt: TGTGCCAGCAGTCTTGCAGGGGGCTCCCAAGAGACCCAGTACTTC

d_gene: .
j_gene: TRBJ2-3
v_gene: TRBV7-2
abundance: .
CDR3aa: CASSDPGGTDTQYF
CDR3nt: TGTGCCAGCAGCGACCCCGGGGGCACAGATACGCAGTATTTT

d_gene: TRBD2
j_gene: TRBJ2-1
v_gene: TRBV27
abundance: .
CDR3aa: CASSFGGRAGNEQFF
CDR3nt: TGTGCCAGCAGTTTCGGCGGGAGGGCAGGTAATGAGCAGTTCTTC

d_gene: TRBD1
j_gene: TRBJ1-1
v_gene: TRBV13
abundance: .
CDR3aa: CASSLRPPQGAGTEAFF
CDR3nt: TGTGCCAGCAGCTTACGCCCCCCCCAGGGGGCCGGCACTGAAGCTTTCTTT

d_gene: .
j_gene: TRBJ1-5
v_gene: TRBV4-2
abundance: .
CDR3aa: CAGYPGGRGFVQPQHF
CDR3nt: TGTGCCGGATACCCGGGAGGCAGGGGCTTTGTCCAGCCCCAGCATTTT

d_gene: TRBD1
j_gene: TRBJ1-1
v_gene: TRBV19
abundance: .
CDR3aa: CASSLGQGAGENTEAFF
CDR3nt: TGTGCCAGTAGCCTAGGACAGGGGGCCGGAGAAAACACTGAAGCTTTCTTT

d_gene: .
j_gene: TRBJ2-5
v_gene: TRBV24-1
abundance: .
CDR3aa: CATSAPQGETQYF
CDR3nt: TGTGCCACCAGTGCCCCTCAGGGAGAGACCCAGTACTTC

d_gene: .
j_gene: TRBJ2-1
v_gene: TRBV14
abundance: .
CDR3aa: CASSPGLLNEQFF
CDR3nt: TGTGCCAGCAGCCCGGGACTCCTCAATGAGCAGTTCTTC

d_gene: TRBD1
j_gene: TRBJ2-7
v_gene: TRBV27
abundance: .
CDR3aa: CASSLGQGRTYEQYF
CDR3nt: TGTGCCAGCAGTCTTGGACAGGGGCGAACCTACGAGCAGTACTTC

d_gene: .
j_gene: TRBJ2-7
v_gene: TRBV28
abundance: few
CDR3aa: CASRFLQGNEQYF
CDR3nt: TGTGCCAGCCGCTTCCTACAGGGCAACGAGCAGTACTTC